This TCR gamma chain was captured in a study of γδ T cells in repeated Plasmodium falciparum infection. TCRdb re-called the multiplex PCR reads using CATT. The table lists tens of thousands of gamma-chain clones, about 3% of them singletons. This CDR3 is built from 11 residues. CDR1 and CDR2 (germline): GITISATS, ISYDGTV (reference sequence). The sample holds many counts of this clone. The amino acid sequence in TCRdb belongs to a much larger clone and departs from this DNA's translation at residue 9, likely a sequencing read error; the sequence shown is translated from the DNA. Bulk repertoires came from Vgamma9/Vdelta2+ or Vdelta2-negative gammadelta T cells flow-sorted from PBMC.

No J gene was called, and the V gene is TRGV9. Sequenced: gamma-delta T cells from blood. This receptor was taken from a pool of human donors (malaria-infected and uninfected, not separated). This CDR3 is CALWEVDKELF. The CDR3, as DNA: TGTGCCTTGTGGGAGGTGGATAAGGAACTCTTT.